This T cell receptor (beta chain) was documented in a study of blood T cells in healthy people across ages. V lost 4 bases and J 5 bases, leaving 13 bases between the germline ends. Looked up from germline, CDR1 is SGHRS and CDR2 is YFSETQ. CDR3 length equals 14 residues. Each donor was a healthy Caucasian individual from Russia, aged about 6 to 90. For every donor, a draw yielded around 9.4 milliliters of peripheral blood. A J-beta primer mix and a sample-barcoded 5' primer were used in a second PCR of roughly 7 to 12 cycles. A single record per CDR3 protein comes from TCRdb applying MiXCR to the 5' RACE reads. In the table there are some 1,800,000 distinct CDR3 sequences, approximately 39% of which are singletons. This clonotype was found a few times.

The chain uses TRBV5-1 and TRBJ2-1; TRBD1 or TRBD2 may be the D gene (5 bases each). This sequence originates from a human donor in good health. Specimen: blood. The CDR3: CASSPGQLHNEQFF. DNA of the CDR3: TGCGCCAGCAGCCCGGGGCAGCTTCACAATGAGCAGTTCTTC.